Listed below are T cell receptor beta chains from one sample, sequenced in a study. TCRdb re-called the 5' RACE reads with MiXCR, one entry per CDR3 protein. The table shows about 57,000 distinct CDR3 sequences, with around 24% occurring only once. Material for sequencing was tumor-infiltrating Tregs sorted from the breast tumor. The receptors here all came from a female donor with breast cancer. Both conserved end residues are part of each CDR3. The D gene is left open where the match is weak. Clone size appears in some rows only: once, few, many, or a class for an expanded clone.

>TRBJ1-1|few|NA|TRBV7-2
CASSWGWNTEAFF
TGTGCCAGCAGCTGGGGTTGGAACACTGAAGCTTTCTTT
>TRBJ2-3|many|TRBD2|TRBV20-1
CSARAASGTVDTQYF
TGCAGTGCTAGAGCCGCTAGCGGAACCGTGGATACGCAGTATTTT
>TRBJ2-1|NA|NA|TRBV20-1
CSATLRSVDRPYNEQFF
TGCAGTGCTACTCTACGGAGTGTGGACAGACCCTACAATGAGCAGTTCTTC
>TRBJ2-5|many|NA|TRBV4-1
CASSQDAWARETQYF
TGCGCCAGCAGCCAAGATGCGTGGGCGAGGGAGACCCAGTACTTC
>TRBJ1-1|NA|NA|TRBV3-1
CASSPRNTEAFF
TGTGCCAGCAGCCCTAGAAACACTGAAGCTTTCTTT
>TRBJ2-5|NA|TRBD1|TRBV6-2/TRBV6-3
CASRRATGGQEAQYF
TGTGCCAGCAGAAGGGCGACAGGGGGCCAAGAGGCCCAGTACTTC
>TRBJ1-1|NA|NA|TRBV12-5
CASGLDARVANTEAFF
TGTGCTAGTGGTTTGGACGCCCGGGTGGCGAACACTGAAGCTTTCTTT
>TRBJ1-5|few|NA|TRBV28
CASSVARGMGNQPQHF
TGTGCCAGCAGTGTAGCTAGGGGAATGGGCAATCAGCCCCAGCATTTT
>TRBJ1-1|many|NA|TRBV6-5
CASSYEFRGFTEAFF
TGTGCCAGCAGTTACGAATTCAGGGGATTCACTGAAGCTTTCTTT
>TRBJ2-1|NA|NA|TRBV6-5
CASSSGLLPLSGEQFF
TGTGCCAGCAGTTCGGGACTCTTACCTCTTTCTGGTGAGCAGTTCTTC
>TRBJ1-2|many|NA|TRBV5-1
CASSLESSYGYTF
TGCGCCAGCAGCTTGGAGAGTTCCTATGGCTACACCTTC
>TRBJ1-5|NA|TRBD1|TRBV12-3/TRBV12-4
CASSFRPTGTGGVIGQPQHF
TGTGCCAGCAGTTTCCGCCCCACCGGGACAGGAGGTGTTATAGGTCAGCCCCAGCATTTT
>TRBJ2-2|NA|TRBD1|TRBV7-2
CASSLVGGANTGELFF
TGTGCCAGCAGCTTGGTAGGGGGCGCGAACACCGGGGAGCTGTTTTTT
>TRBJ1-2|NA|NA|TRBV5-1
CASSSQIGLANYGYTF
TGCGCCAGCAGCTCGCAAATTGGGCTAGCTAACTATGGCTACACCTTC
>TRBJ2-7|many|TRBD1|TRBV7-8
CASSPPGQGAVQYF
TGTGCCAGCAGCCCTCCGGGACAGGGGGCTGTGCAGTACTTC
>TRBJ2-5|few|NA|TRBV28
CASEGQEETQYF
TGTGCCAGTGAGGGTCAAGAAGAGACCCAGTACTTC
>TRBJ2-5|NA|NA|TRBV7-3
CASSLMGGAQETQYF
TGTGCCAGCAGCTTAATGGGGGGGGCTCAGGAGACCCAGTACTTC
>TRBJ2-1|few|NA|TRBV20-1
CSAAGGALRGEQFF
TGCAGTGCTGCCGGCGGGGCCCTACGCGGTGAGCAGTTCTTC
>TRBJ1-1|NA|NA|TRBV4-3
CTSSQGMGRSNTEAFF
TGCACCAGCAGCCAAGGAATGGGGCGAAGTAACACTGAAGCTTTCTTT
>TRBJ2-1|few|NA|TRBV7-8
CASSLLIPTSTLFF
TGTGCCAGCAGCTTATTAATTCCAACCTCGACATTGTTCTTC
>TRBJ2-5|NA|TRBD2|TRBV7-2
CASSLFTSAQETQYF
TGTGCCAGCAGCCTTTTCACTAGCGCCCAAGAGACCCAGTACTTC
>TRBJ2-7|NA|TRBD2|TRBV7-9
CTSSLGLAGAEQYF
TGTACCAGCAGCTTAGGACTAGCGGGAGCCGAGCAGTACTTC
>TRBJ1-1|few|TRBD1|TRBV12-3/TRBV12-4
CASSASRDRVRAFF
TGTGCCAGCAGTGCAAGCCGGGACAGGGTTCGCGCTTTCTTT
>TRBJ1-2|many|NA|TRBV5-1
CASSTRQADGYTF
TGCGCCAGCAGCACCCGACAGGCGGATGGCTACACCTTC
>TRBJ2-5|medium-sized|NA|TRBV4-3
CASSQQLQETQYF
TGCGCCAGCAGCCAACAACTCCAAGAGACCCAGTACTTC
>TRBJ1-4|NA|NA|TRBV20-1
CSAGRGEKLFF
TGCAGTGCCGGGAGGGGGGAAAAACTGTTTTTT
>TRBJ1-6|few|NA|TRBV14
CASSQELRLPLHF
TGTGCCAGCAGCCAAGAATTGAGGTTGCCCCTCCACTTT
>TRBJ2-2|medium-sized|TRBD2|TRBV4-1
CASSQDLAGGQSGELFF
TGCGCCAGCAGCCAAGATTTAGCGGGGGGGCAGTCCGGGGAGCTGTTTTTT
>TRBJ2-5|few|NA|TRBV7-2
CASRLERAQETQYF
TGTGCCAGCAGGCTAGAAAGGGCCCAAGAGACCCAGTACTTC
>TRBJ1-1|NA|NA|TRBV12-3/TRBV12-4
CASSDRRTRGIEAFF
TGTGCCAGCAGCGACCGAAGGACGCGAGGCATTGAAGCTTTCTTT
>TRBJ2-7|many|NA|TRBV7-2
CASSRYTYEQYF
TGTGCCAGCAGCCGTTACACCTACGAGCAGTACTTC
>TRBJ2-1|NA|NA|TRBV12-3/TRBV12-4
CASSPTDSYNEQFF
TGTGCCAGCAGCCCCACGGATTCCTACAATGAGCAGTTCTTC
>TRBJ1-3|NA|NA|TRBV6-1
CASLRGPSGNTIYF
TGTGCCTCCCTGCGGGGTCCCTCTGGAAACACCATATATTTT
>TRBJ1-5|NA|TRBD1|TRBV18
CASSSQGNGNQPQHF
TGTGCCAGCTCATCACAGGGGAACGGCAATCAGCCCCAGCATTTT
>TRBJ2-3|NA|NA|TRBV5-1
CTSSFSVRADTQYF
TGCACCAGCAGCTTCTCTGTTCGGGCAGATACGCAGTATTTT
>TRBJ2-5|NA|NA|TRBV28
CASSFPHGQQETQYF
TGTGCCAGCAGTTTCCCCCATGGACAGCAAGAGACCCAGTACTTC
>TRBJ1-4|NA|TRBD1|TRBV20-1
CSATRDSYTYEKLFF
TGCAGTGCCACCCGGGACAGCTATACTTATGAAAAACTGTTTTTT
>TRBJ2-7|many|NA|TRBV7-2
CASSLRSRDEQYF
TGTGCCAGCAGCTTAAGAAGTCGGGACGAGCAGTACTTC
>TRBJ2-7|NA|NA|TRBV2
CASSEERGGEQYF
TGTGCCAGCAGTGAAGAGAGGGGGGGCGAGCAGTACTTC
>TRBJ1-6|few|NA|TRBV15
CATSRDERATSPLHF
TGTGCCACCAGCAGAGATGAGAGGGCTACTTCACCCCTCCACTTT
>TRBJ2-7|medium-sized|NA|TRBV7-2
CASSQRQGSEQYF
TGTGCCAGCAGCCAACGTCAGGGGTCAGAGCAGTACTTC
>TRBJ1-6|NA|NA|TRBV27
CASSFLGSPLHF
TGTGCCAGCAGTTTTTTAGGTTCACCCCTCCACTTT
>TRBJ1-6|few|NA|TRBV10-3
CAISAGQMNSPLHF
TGTGCCATCAGTGCAGGCCAGATGAATTCACCCCTCCACTTT